The TCR beta chain under discussion was sequenced for a study of cytomegalovirus exposure and HLA in healthy donors. For the study at large: There were approximately 80 million unique TCRs (from HLA-typed donors) in an early data release.

This CDR3 region has 13 residues. The V gene lost 4 bases and the J gene lost 5 bases, with 12 bases spanning the gap. CDR1 and CDR2 from the germline V gene are SGHRS and YFSETQ. The PCR employed 60 Vbeta primers together with 13 Jbeta primers. The method was immunoSEQ multiplex PCR; TCRdb's version includes in-frame clones alone and lacks a portion of them. The data hold about 130,000 clones, with roughly 62% observed a single time. The chain is built from TRBV5-1 and TRBJ1-1; D is possibly TRBD1 (5 bases). The receptor was derived from a man aged 25-45 years in good health and CMV-seropositive. The sequenced sample was PBMCs. CDR3 loop: CASSADSETEAFF. CDR3 bases: TGCGCCAGCAGCGCAGACAGTGAGACTGAAGCTTTCTTT.